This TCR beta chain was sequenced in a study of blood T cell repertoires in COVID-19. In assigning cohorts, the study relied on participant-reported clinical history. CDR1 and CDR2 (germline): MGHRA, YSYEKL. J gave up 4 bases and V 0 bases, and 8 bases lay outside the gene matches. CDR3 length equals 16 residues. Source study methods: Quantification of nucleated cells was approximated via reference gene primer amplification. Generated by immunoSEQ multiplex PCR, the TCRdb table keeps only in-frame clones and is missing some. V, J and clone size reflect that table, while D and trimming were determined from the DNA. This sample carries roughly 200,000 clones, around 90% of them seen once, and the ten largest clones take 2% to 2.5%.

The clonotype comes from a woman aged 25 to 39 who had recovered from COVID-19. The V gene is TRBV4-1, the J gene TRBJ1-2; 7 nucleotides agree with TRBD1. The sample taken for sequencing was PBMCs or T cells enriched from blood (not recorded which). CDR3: CASSQDATGRSYGYTF. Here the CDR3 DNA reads TGCGCCAGCAGCCAAGATGCGACAGGGCGCAGCTATGGCTACACCTTC.